These 26 T cell receptor beta chains share one sample of origin, sequenced in a study of T-cell reconstitution after alpha-beta-depleted transplantation in children. Unique molecular identifiers were incorporated during preparation of the TCRbeta library. TCRdb reprocessed the PCR reads via MiXCR and lists one record per CDR3 protein. The sample includes about 360,000 distinct CDR3 sequences, less than 15% of them seen just once. Sequencing was performed on PBMCs, taken from the stem cell graft. These receptors were obtained from a human donor who donated a stem cell graft to a child with Fanconi anemia.

The chain has TRBV29-1 and TRBJ1-2, with no clear D. The CDR3 length is 15 residues. Germline CDR1 SQVTM, CDR2 ANQGSEA. Trimming removed 1 base at V and 4 bases at J, with 16 bases between. The CDR3 region has the DNA TGCAGCGTTGAAGTGGTGGAGGGATTGAGCTATGGCTACACCTTC. Its protein is CSVEVVEGLSYGYTF. Full variable domain (remainder filled in from reference TRBV29-1 and TRBJ1-2): SAVISQKPSRDICQRGTSLTIQCQVDSQVTMMFWYRQQPGQSLTLIATANQGSEATYESGFVIDKFPISRPNLTFSTLTVSNMSPEDSSIYLCSVEVVEGLSYGYTFGSGTRLTVV.

Many counts were recorded for this clonotype. V usage is TRBV29-1 and J usage is TRBJ2-5; D is undetermined. V was cut by 6 bases and J by 7 bases, with 15 bases left in between. Looked up from germline, CDR1 is SQVTM and CDR2 is ANQGSEA. The CDR3 has 12 amino acids. CDR3 in amino acids: CSVRTRARTQYF. DNA of the CDR3: TGCAGCGTCCGAACGAGAGCGCGGACCCAGTACTTC.

This clonotype was seen more than once but under ten times. The J gene is TRBJ2-1, the V gene TRBV7-2; possible D gene TRBD1, 5 bases. Looked up from germline, CDR1 is SGHTA and CDR2 is FQGNSA. The V gene lost 5 bases and the J gene lost 0 bases, with 17 bases spanning the gap. CDR3 length: 17 residues. The chain's CDR3 is CASSLRTRVSSYNEQFF. The CDR3 DNA follows: TGTGCCAGCAGCCTCCGAACCAGGGTTAGCTCCTACAATGAGCAGTTCTTC.

In its sample, this clonotype was seen many times. This chain links TRBV6-5 with TRBJ2-7; TRBD2 matches at 7 bases. CDR3 length: 16 residues. Germline V lookup: CDR1 MNHEY, CDR2 SVGAGI. V gave up 4 bases and J gave up 3 bases; unmatched junction bases: 12. DNA for the CDR3: TGTGCCAGCAGTTCTCCGGCGGGGACTACCCACTACGAGCAGTACTTC. Its protein product is CASSSPAGTTHYEQYF.

The chain is built from TRBV10-3 and TRBJ1-5, with a weak D call TRBD1 (5 bases). V was pared by 0 bases and J by 6 bases, with 12 bases between. The CDR3 contains 15 residues. Germline CDR1 is ENHRY and CDR2 is SYGVKD. The CDR3 nucleotides read TGTGCCATCAGTGAGTCGCTCAGGGTGGGTCAGCCCCAGCATTTT. Its translation is CAISESLRVGQPQHF.

The J gene is TRBJ1-5, the V gene TRBV11-1; tentatively, D is TRBD1 (6 bases). Germline assignment: CDR1 SGHAT and CDR2 FQDESV (reference sequence). Deletions cut 6 bases from V and 11 bases from J, with 14 bases between. This CDR3 contains 12 residues. CDR3 coding DNA: TGTGCCAGCAGTAGAGGGGGTGAGTCCCAGCATTTT. It is translated as CASSRGGESQHF.

This clonotype has a count of ten or more. This sequence joins TRBV5-1 and TRBJ2-7; maybe TRBD1 (6 bases). With 4 bases removed from V and 3 bases from J, the gap between germline ends came to 14 bases. The germline CDR1 and CDR2 sequences are SGHRS and YFSETQ. CDR3 length: 14 amino acids. The CDR3 here is CASSLPGHSYEQYF. The CDR3 nucleotides are TGCGCCAGCAGCCTTCCGGGACACAGCTACGAGCAGTACTTC.

The CDR3 is CSVQQGNQPQHF. DNA for the CDR3: TGCAGCGTCCAACAGGGAAATCAGCCCCAGCATTTT. V and J are TRBV29-1 and TRBJ1-5, with D possibly TRBD1 on 6 matching bases. The CDR3 loop spans 12 amino acids. V dropped 6 bases and J dropped 4 bases, with 10 bases sitting between them. Per germline, CDR1 SQVTM and CDR2 ANQGSEA.

In this sample, this clonotype turned up a few times. The V and J genes are TRBV20-1 and TRBJ1-1; D is perhaps TRBD1 (6 bases). Germline V lookup: CDR1 DFQATT, CDR2 SNEGSKA (reference sequence). V dropped 6 bases and J dropped 0 bases, with 14 bases sitting between them. This CDR3 is built from 14 residues. DNA of the CDR3: TGCAGTGCACCGGGGGGCGCAATGAACACTGAAGCTTTCTTT. Translated, it gives CSAPGGAMNTEAFF.

The gene calls are TRBV5-1 and TRBJ2-4; possible D gene TRBD2, 6 bases. CDR3 length equals 17 residues. Trimming took 1 base from V and 0 from J, leaving 14 bases between them. The V gene's germline CDR1 is SGHRS and CDR2 YFSETQ. This chain's CDR3 is CASSLWTGDLAKNIQYF. CDR3 nucleotides: TGCGCCAGCAGCTTGTGGACGGGGGACCTAGCCAAAAACATTCAGTACTTC.

This clonotype was seen more than once but under ten times. J is TRBJ1-5 and V is TRBV2, with D possibly being TRBD1 (6 bases). CDR3 length: 14 amino acids. Germline V gene sequence: CDR1 SNHLY, CDR2 FYNNEI. Deletions cut 3 bases from V and 6 bases from J, with 12 bases between. The DNA for the CDR3 is TGTGCCAGCAGTGATGAACAGGGTGGTCAGCCCCAGCATTTT. It specifies CASSDEQGGQPQHF.

On this clonotype: At one end the junction does not follow the germline gene, possibly because of a read error. The chain employs TRBV4-3 and TRBJ1-1; possible D gene TRBD1, 5 bases. CDR1 and CDR2 (germline): LGHNA, YSLEER. CDR3 length: 15 residues. Here the CDR3 reads CASGQEWGLFTEAFF. The CDR3 nucleotides read TGCGCCAGCGGCCAAGAATGGGGGTTATTCACTGAAGCTTTCTTT.

This clonotype appeared a few times. The chain carries TRBV5-5 and TRBJ2-2; TRBD1 agrees at 7 bases. The CDR3 runs 17 residues. The germline gives CDR1 SGHKS, CDR2 YYEKEE (reference sequence). V shed 3 bases, J shed 0 bases, and the junction held 8 bases outside the gene matches. As DNA, the CDR3 is TGTGCCAGCAGCTCCATATGGGACAGCTCGAACACCGGGGAGCTGTTTTTT. Translating gives CASSSIWDSSNTGELFF. The full variable domain, with the rest looked up from reference TRBV5-5 and TRBJ2-2, is DAGVTQSPTHLIKTRGQQVTLRCSPISGHKSVSWYQQVLGQGPQFIFQYYEKEERGRGNFPDRFSARQFPNYSSELNVNALLLGDSALYLCASSSIWDSSNTGELFFGEGSRLTVL.

This clonotype was picked up many times. The J gene is TRBJ2-1, the V gene TRBV20-1; TRBD1 matches at 10 bases. CDR1 and CDR2 from the germline V gene are DFQATT and SNEGSKA (reference sequence). After removal of 0 bases from V and 7 bases from J, the junction contained 9 bases not matched to a gene. There are 16 residues in the CDR3. DNA for the CDR3: TGCAGTGCTAGAGAACTAGGACAGGGGGTTGGAAATGAGCAGTTCTTC. As protein: CSARELGQGVGNEQFF.

This chain links TRBV18 with TRBJ1-4; possibly TRBD1 for D (5 bases). The CDR3 runs 15 residues. The V end was cut by 0 bases, the J end by 0 bases, with 5 bases between. Germline V gene lookup returns CDR1 KGHSH and CDR2 LQKENI. CDR3 sequence (DNA): TGTGCCAGCTCACCACCGACAGCAACTAATGAAAAACTGTTTTTT. It encodes CASSPPTATNEKLFF.

The chain couples TRBV12-3 or TRBV12-4 to TRBJ1-2, with D uncertain. The CDR3 totals 11 residues. With 7 bases removed from V and 4 bases from J, the gap between germline ends came to 7 bases. The CDR3 DNA is TGTGCCAGCACCACCGGCTATGGCTACACCTTC. Amino acids: CASTTGYGYTF.

Many counts were recorded for this clonotype. The V and J genes are TRBV12-3 or TRBV12-4 and TRBJ2-5; no clear D gene. The CDR3 sequence is 12 residues long. Trimming removed 4 bases from V and 4 bases from J, with 7 bases in between. The CDR3 region has the DNA TGTGCCAGCAGTTCCTCTATAGAGACCCAGTACTTC. Translating gives CASSSSIETQYF.

This clonotype was counted between two and nine times. The chain joins TRBV12-3 or TRBV12-4 to TRBJ1-1, with D hard to call. CDR3 length equals 15 residues. V was pared by 4 bases and J by 7 bases, with 19 bases between. CDR3 in DNA: TGTGCCAGCAGTTCCCAAACGCCAAAACAAAGTGAAGCTTTCTTT. It translates to CASSSQTPKQSEAFF.

This clonotype appeared many times. The rearrangement uses TRBV27 and TRBJ1-1; the match to TRBD1 covers 8 bases. J was trimmed by 1 base and V by 7 bases; bases with no gene match: 11. This CDR3 has 16 residues. CDR1 and CDR2 (germline): MNHEY, SMNVEV (reference sequence). The CDR3 reads CASKVTGGWQNTEAFF. CDR3 coding DNA: TGTGCCAGCAAGGTAACAGGGGGTTGGCAGAACACTGAAGCTTTCTTT.

This clonotype appeared a few times. The J gene is TRBJ2-2, the V gene TRBV4-2; 9 bases agree with TRBD1. After removal of 2 bases from V and 5 bases from J, the junction contained 3 bases not matched to a gene. From germline, CDR1 is LGHNA and CDR2 YNFKEQ. The CDR3 has 15 residues. This CDR3 is CASSQRTGETGELFF. As DNA, the CDR3 is TGTGCCAGCAGCCAACGGACAGGGGAGACCGGGGAGCTGTTTTTT.

This clonotype has only a few counts. The rearrangement joins TRBV27 to TRBJ1-5; D uncertain. CDR1 is MNHEY, CDR2 SMNVEV, per germline (reference sequence). This CDR3 spans 15 amino acids. V lost 4 bases and J lost 5, with 15 bases in between. The CDR3 loop reads CASSSFGRMDQPQHF. The CDR3 DNA reads as TGTGCCAGCAGTTCCTTCGGACGTATGGATCAGCCCCAGCATTTT.

The chain joins TRBV6-2 or TRBV6-3 to TRBJ2-5, with 10 bases lining up with TRBD1. V gave up 6 bases and J gave up 6 bases; unmatched junction bases: 10. The CDR3 is 15 residues long. Germline CDR1 reads MNHEY; CDR2 reads SVGEGT. In nucleotides, the CDR3 is TGTGCCAGCAGCCCATCGGGACAGGGGATACAGACCCAGTACTTC. Translated, it gives CASSPSGQGIQTQYF.

Ten or more counts support this clonotype. This sequence joins TRBV6-5 and TRBJ2-1, with 10 positions matching TRBD1. After removal of 2 bases from V and 2 bases from J, the junction contained 6 bases not matched to a gene. The germline V gene has CDR1 MNHEY and CDR2 SVGAGI. The CDR3 runs to 17 residues. CDR3 sequence: CASSYNPDRGTYNEQFF. The CDR3 DNA follows: TGTGCCAGCAGTTACAACCCGGACAGGGGGACCTACAATGAGCAGTTCTTC.

There are a few counts of this clonotype. The chain recombines TRBV15 with TRBJ2-1; D is perhaps TRBD1 (6 bases). This CDR3 comprises 11 residues. V was cut by 11 bases and J by 7 bases, with 12 bases left in between. From germline, CDR1 is LNHNV and CDR2 YYDKDF (reference sequence). This CDR3 is CASTGKNEQFF. CDR3 bases: TGTGCCTCAACAGGGAAAAATGAGCAGTTCTTC.

This clonotype appeared a few times. The CDR3 bases are TGCGCCAGCAGTGTTGGAGGGGGGCACACCGGGGAGCTGTTTTTT. This codes for CASSVGGGHTGELFF. V and J are TRBV10-2 and TRBJ2-2; the D gene could be TRBD1 or TRBD2 (6 bases each). The germline V gene encodes CDR1 WSHSY and CDR2 SAAADI. This CDR3 contains 15 residues. Trimming took 4 bases from V and 3 from J, leaving 12 bases between them.

The V and J genes are TRBV20-1 and TRBJ1-1; 11 bases match TRBD1. CDR1 and CDR2 (germline): DFQATT, SNEGSKA (reference sequence). V was pared by 6 bases and J by 0 bases, with 9 bases of the junction left unmatched. CDR3 length: 16 residues. CDR3 loop: CSAWTGGYRMNTEAFF. The CDR3 region has the DNA TGCAGTGCCTGGACAGGGGGCTATCGTATGAACACTGAAGCTTTCTTT.